A selection of T cell receptor beta chains follows, all from one sample in a study of blood T cell repertoires in COVID-19. The table came from immunoSEQ multiplex PCR; TCRdb's copy has only in-frame clones and leaves some out. Here the sample spans about 430,000 clones, roughly 90% being singletons. The specimen sequenced was PBMCs or T cells enriched from blood (not recorded which). Receptor source: a woman aged 18-30 years who had been exposed to COVID-19. The CDR3 runs from the conserved cysteine through the conserved F or W. A D gene is named only where the DNA matches it firmly. Clone size, where shown, is once, few, many, or a class for clones that have expanded.

j_gene,d_gene,abundance,v_gene,CDR3nt,CDR3aa
TRBJ1-4,.,.,TRBV27,TGTGCCAGCAGCCCCGGTTGGGGGGGAGATGAAAAACTGTTTTTT,CASSPGWGGDEKLFF
TRBJ2-3,.,once,TRBV7-2,TGTGCCAGCAGCCCCACAACAGATACGCAGTATTTT,CASSPTTDTQYF
TRBJ2-3,TRBD2,.,TRBV9,TGTGCCAGCAGCGAGACTAGCGGGACTAGCACAGATACGCAGTATTTT,CASSETSGTSTDTQYF
TRBJ2-5,TRBD2,.,TRBV2,TGTGCCAGCAGTGTGAGGACTAGCGGGGACAAAGCGAGGGAGACCCAGTACTTC,CASSVRTSGDKARETQYF
TRBJ2-2,TRBD1,.,TRBV7-2,TGTGCCAGCAGCTATAGGACAGGGAATTTACGGGAGCTGTTTTTT,CASSYRTGNLRELFF
TRBJ2-1,TRBD2,.,TRBV5-4,TGTGCCAGCAGCTTGGGACTAGCCTCCTACAATGAGCAGTTCTTC,CASSLGLASYNEQFF
TRBJ2-1,TRBD2,.,TRBV7-8,TGTGCCAGCAGCCTCCGACTAGCGGGACACCACAATGAGCAGTTCTTC,CASSLRLAGHHNEQFF
TRBJ2-3,TRBD2,few,TRBV5-6,TGTGCCAGCAGCTTGGGTCTAGCGGGATCGCATACGCAGTATTTT,CASSLGLAGSHTQYF
TRBJ2-1,TRBD2,.,TRBV28,TGTGCCAGCAGTAGACTAGCGGGGAACAATGAGCAGTTCTTC,CASSRLAGNNEQFF
TRBJ2-7,.,.,TRBV18,TGTGCCAGCTCACCGGCCAGGGATGTCGACGAGCAGTACTTC,CASSPARDVDEQYF
TRBJ1-2,TRBD1,.,TRBV3-1/TRBV3-2,TGTGCCAGCAGCCAAGGGGACAGGGTAAACTATGGCTACACCTTC,CASSQGDRVNYGYTF
TRBJ2-7,TRBD1,.,TRBV19,TGTGCCAGTAGTGGACAGGGCTCCTACGAGCAGTACTTC,CASSGQGSYEQYF
TRBJ2-5,TRBD1,.,TRBV6-5,TGTGCCAGCAGTACGGACAGGGGGAACCAAGAGACCCAGTACTTC,CASSTDRGNQETQYF
TRBJ2-3,TRBD2,few,TRBV7-2,TGTGCCAGCAGCCTAGCGGGAGGGAGGGGCACAGATACGCAGTATTTT,CASSLAGGRGTDTQYF
TRBJ1-2,.,few,TRBV9,TGTGCCAGCACCCTAGATGGGTTGCGCCCCTTGGTGGGTATTGGGTACACCTTC,CASTLDGLRPLVGIGYTF
TRBJ1-5,TRBD1,.,TRBV3-1/TRBV3-2,TGTGCCAGCAGCCAAACCGGGACAGGAAGCAATCAGCCCCAGCATTTT,CASSQTGTGSNQPQHF
TRBJ1-5,.,.,TRBV6-5,TGTGCCAGCAAATACAACAATCAGCCCCAGCATTTT,CASKYNNQPQHF
TRBJ1-1,TRBD1,.,TRBV3-1/TRBV3-2,TGTGCCAGCAGCCTCGGACAGGGGGTTTACACTGAAGCTTTCTTT,CASSLGQGVYTEAFF
TRBJ1-2,TRBD1,.,TRBV19,TGTGCCAGTAGTATGCAGGGGGCGGCGAGCTATGGCTACACCTTC,CASSMQGAASYGYTF
TRBJ1-1,.,.,TRBV28,TGTGCCACCGGGCGTCAGGGGCCATCGAACACTGAAGCTTTCTTT,CATGRQGPSNTEAFF
TRBJ1-1,.,.,TRBV9,TGTGCCAGCAGCCCTCTCGGGGTTGGGACTTTCTTT,CASSPLGVGTFF
TRBJ2-1,TRBD2,.,TRBV7-2,TGTGCCAGCAGCTTAAAAAGGGGCTTAGCGGGAGTTGAGCAGTTCTTC,CASSLKRGLAGVEQFF
TRBJ2-2,.,.,TRBV11-3,TGTGCCAGCAGCTTAGGGTCGGCCGGGGAGCTGTTTTTT,CASSLGSAGELFF
TRBJ1-2,TRBD1,.,TRBV18,TGTGCCAGCTCACCGACGGGACAGAATCTCTATGGCTACACCTTC,CASSPTGQNLYGYTF
TRBJ1-5,.,.,TRBV28,TGTGCCCATCGACGGGAGAATCAGCCCCAGCATTTT,CAHRRENQPQHF
TRBJ1-1,.,.,TRBV6-2/TRBV6-3,TGTGCCAGCAGCCCCCCGAGGCGGATGAACACTGAAGCTTTCTTT,CASSPPRRMNTEAFF
TRBJ1-1,.,.,TRBV19,TGTGCCAGTAGTACCCAGGGCAGGAGGGCTGAAGCTTTCTTT,CASSTQGRRAEAFF
TRBJ2-1,TRBD1,.,TRBV10-3,TGTGCCATCAGGGGACAGGGACCTAGCTCCTACAATGAGCAGTTCTTC,CAIRGQGPSSYNEQFF
TRBJ2-7,TRBD2,.,TRBV28,TGTGCCAGCAGTTTAGTCGGACTAGCGGGAGGAACCTACGAGCAGTACTTC,CASSLVGLAGGTYEQYF
TRBJ2-1,.,.,TRBV28,TGTGCCAGCAGTTTTTTCTCGGTAGGCCAAGGGGGCAATGAGCAGTTCTTC,CASSFFSVGQGGNEQFF
TRBJ1-1,.,.,TRBV19,TGTGCCAGTAGTATGCGCGACAGGTACACTGAAGCTTTCTTT,CASSMRDRYTEAFF
TRBJ2-7,TRBD2,.,TRBV6-2/TRBV6-3,TGTGCCAGCAGCGCTACTAGCGGGGGGTCCTACGAGCAGTACTTC,CASSATSGGSYEQYF
TRBJ1-5,TRBD1,few,TRBV28,TGTGCCAGCAGACGTCTCGGGACAGGGGGCAGACAGCCCCAGCATTTT,CASRRLGTGGRQPQHF
TRBJ1-5,TRBD1,.,TRBV28,TGTGTGACAGGGGACAGCAATCAGCCCCAGCATTTT,CVTGDSNQPQHF
TRBJ1-2,.,.,TRBV5-1,TGCGCCAGCAGCTTGGACACCTATGGCTACACCTTC,CASSLDTYGYTF
TRBJ2-5,TRBD2,once,TRBV5-1,TGCGCCAGCAGCTTGTCTGTGGGAGGGCCCGGGGAGACCCAGTACTTC,CASSLSVGGPGETQYF
TRBJ2-7,.,.,TRBV28,TGTGCCAGCAGACAGGGCGGGAGCTCCTACGAGCAGTACTTC,CASRQGGSSYEQYF
TRBJ2-7,.,few,TRBV7-8,TGTGCCAGCAGCTTAGCCAGGGCATTCGACGAGCAGTACTTC,CASSLARAFDEQYF
TRBJ1-1,.,.,TRBV7-9,TGTGCCAGCAGCTTAACGACACCTCCGTGGACTGAAGCTTTCTTT,CASSLTTPPWTEAFF
TRBJ2-4,.,.,TRBV6-5,TGTGCCAGCAGTTCCCTGACAGGTGGGGAGTACTTC,CASSSLTGGEYF
TRBJ2-1,.,.,TRBV10-2,TGCGCCAGCAGTGAACGTCTAGCTTCCAATGAGCAGTTCTTC,CASSERLASNEQFF
TRBJ2-7,TRBD2,few,TRBV27,TGTGCCAGCAGTCCGCTAGCGGGAGAGTCGTACGAGCAGTACTTC,CASSPLAGESYEQYF
TRBJ1-1,TRBD1,.,TRBV18,TGTGCCAGCTCACCACGGGTACAGGGGGCGAACACTGAAGCTTTCTTT,CASSPRVQGANTEAFF
TRBJ1-2,.,.,TRBV5-4,TGTGCCAGCAGCTCTCCCCTCCGGGATGGCTACACCTTC,CASSSPLRDGYTF
TRBJ1-6,TRBD1,.,TRBV11-2,TGTGCCAGCAGCCCGGGACAGGGGCCCGTCCCCCTCCACTTT,CASSPGQGPVPLHF
TRBJ1-2,.,.,TRBV28,TGTGCCAGCAGTTTACCCGCCCCGCCGGGTGGCTACACCTTC,CASSLPAPPGGYTF
TRBJ1-1,.,.,TRBV23-1,TGCGCCAGCAGCCAAATCCGGGGAGTAGACACTGAAGCTTTCTTT,CASSQIRGVDTEAFF
TRBJ1-2,.,.,TRBV5-1,TGCGCCAGCAGCGAGACACAGCAGGGGAGCTATGGCTACACCTTC,CASSETQQGSYGYTF